This TCR beta chain is drawn from a study of blood T cells in healthy people across ages. Caucasian individuals from Russia who were healthy and aged about 6 to 90 acted as donors. Primers used in a second PCR of about 6 to 11 cycles were a sample-barcoded 5' primer and a J-beta primer mix. TCRdb re-analysed the 5' RACE reads in MiXCR, keeping a single row per CDR3 protein. The table includes some 860,000 distinct CDR3 sequences, roughly three fifths detected once. The V gene lost 8 bases and the J gene lost 0 bases, with 13 bases spanning the gap. The CDR3 spans 14 residues. The germline V gene encodes CDR1 KGHDR and CDR2 SFDVKD.

The sequence was obtained from a man aged 35 to 55 in good health. Sequencing used blood. The V and J genes are TRBV24-1 and TRBJ2-7, with D possibly TRBD1 on 5 matching bases. CDR3 coding DNA: TGTGCCACCATGGCGTCGGACACCTCCTACGAGCAGTACTTC. It is translated as CATMASDTSYEQYF.